Described below is a single T cell receptor beta chain sequence and its context. What it binds is unknown. A read error is likely, as this CDR3 ends without the conserved phenylalanine or tryptophan. The PCR used 60 Vbeta and 13 Jbeta primers. Assay: immunoSEQ multiplex PCR; the TCRdb copy retains only in-frame clones and omits some. The sample has around 140,000 clones; about 80% are singletons. The sample belongs to a study of cytomegalovirus exposure and HLA in healthy donors. Study-level findings and limits: A few chains tied to CMV proved CMV antigen-specific in vitro. Presence/absence results assume similar sequencing depth per donor, which may not hold. A later analysis showed TCR association rates differing by HLA locus, peaking at DRB1 and lowest at HLA-C.

The CDR3 sequence is 15 residues long. Germline trimming cut 2 bases from V and 5 bases from J; bases unmatched to any gene: 7. Looked up from germline, CDR1 is MNHEY and CDR2 is SMNVEV (reference sequence). The source is a female donor in good health and CMV-seronegative. The sample consisted of PBMCs. The chain combines TRBV27 with TRBJ1-1; 8 nucleotides line up with TRBD1. The CDR3 is CASSLTPWTGTEAFL. In DNA, the CDR3 is TGTGCCAGCAGTTTAACCCCCTGGACAGGGACTGAAGCTTTCCTT.